These T cell receptor beta chains were read from a single sample in a study of Graves' ophthalmopathy and Graves' hyperthyroidism. A single record per CDR3 protein comes from TCRdb applying MiXCR to the multiplex PCR reads. The sample has 660,000 or so distinct CDR3 sequences, about 38% seen once. Sequenced material: peripheral blood. The receptors shown here come from an adult man with Graves' ophthalmopathy. Each CDR3 is given with its conserved first and last residue. The D gene is left open where the match is weak. The size of a clone is reported for some rows only, either as once, few or many, or as a class for expanded clones.

cdr3_aa	cdr3_nt	v_call	clone_size	d_call	j_call
CASSLHQGQNYGYTF	TGTGCCAGCAGCCTACACCAGGGGCAAAACTATGGCTACACCTTC	TRBV9	many	-	TRBJ1-2
CASMKDSYGYTF	TGCGCCAGCATGAAGGACAGTTATGGCTACACCTTC	TRBV10-2	-	-	TRBJ1-2
CASSRQGSGQPQHF	TGTGCCAGCAGTAGACAGGGGTCTGGGCAGCCCCAGCATTTT	TRBV6-5	few	TRBD1	TRBJ1-5
CASSTRQGLQPQHF	TGTGCCAGCTCAACCCGACAGGGATTACAGCCCCAGCATTTT	TRBV2	-	TRBD1	TRBJ1-5
CASSPSGTGAREQYF	TGTGCCAGCAGCCCCTCCGGGACAGGGGCACGCGAGCAGTACTTC	TRBV11-1	-	TRBD1	TRBJ2-7
CASSSLGSGRAGETQYF	TGCGCCAGCAGCTCCCTCGGAAGCGGGAGGGCTGGGGAGACCCAGTACTTC	TRBV4-3	few	TRBD2	TRBJ2-5
CASSLVVGGGEQYF	TGTGCCAGCAGCTTGGTGGTCGGGGGCGGCGAGCAGTACTTC	TRBV9	few	-	TRBJ2-7
CASGLVSSRSYEQYF	TGTGCTAGTGGTTTGGTTTCTAGTCGCTCCTACGAGCAGTACTTC	TRBV12-5	-	-	TRBJ2-7
CASSSSGSGTGELFF	TGTGCCAGCAGCTCTAGCGGGAGTGGGACCGGGGAGCTGTTTTTT	TRBV7-9	many	TRBD2	TRBJ2-2
CASSQSVRTSREQYF	TGTGCCAGCAGCCAATCTGTTCGGACTAGCAGGGAGCAGTACTTC	TRBV16	-	TRBD2	TRBJ2-7
CASSQDRGVYEQYF	TGTGCCAGCAGCCAAGACAGGGGGGTCTACGAGCAGTACTTC	TRBV9	-	TRBD1	TRBJ2-7
CASSLGQRETQYF	TGCGCCAGCAGCTTGGGGCAGAGAGAGACCCAGTACTTC	TRBV5-1	many	-	TRBJ2-5
CASSPTRTNEQYF	TGTGCCAGCAGTCCCACTAGGACTAACGAGCAGTACTTC	TRBV10-3	many	-	TRBJ2-7
CASTWEGAGWAEAFF	TGTGCCAGCACCTGGGAGGGGGCGGGATGGGCTGAAGCTTTCTTT	TRBV12-3/TRBV12-4	many	TRBD1	TRBJ1-1
CASSILHAHKTQYF	TGTGCCAGTAGTATACTTCACGCACATAAGACCCAGTACTTC	TRBV19	many	-	TRBJ2-5
CASSTGGYGYTF	TGTGCCAGCAGCACAGGGGGCTATGGCTACACCTTC	TRBV5-1	many	TRBD1	TRBJ1-2
CSARGTGPGVINNQPQHF	TGCAGTGCTAGGGGGACAGGGCCTGGGGTCATCAACAATCAGCCCCAGCATTTT	TRBV20-1	-	TRBD1	TRBJ1-5
CSVVGHNTEAFF	TGCAGCGTTGTTGGGCACAACACTGAAGCCTTCTTT	TRBV29-1	-	-	TRBJ1-1
CASTGATNEKLFF	TGTGCCAGCACGGGTGCAACTAATGAAAAACTGTTTTTT	TRBV7-9	many	-	TRBJ1-4
CASGKRGIDGEQYF	TGTGCCAGCGGAAAGCGGGGTATTGACGGCGAGCAGTACTTC	TRBV6-5	few	TRBD2	TRBJ2-7
CASSEHAGGYNSPLHFGNGTQYF	-	TRBV25-1	-	-	TRBJ2-5
CASSQARTGGNSPLHF	TGCGCCAGCAGCCAAGCCAGGACAGGTGGCAATTCACCCCTCCACTTT	TRBV4-1	many	TRBD1	TRBJ1-6
CASSQQGAGGQPQHF	TGTGCCAGCAGCCAACAGGGGGCGGGTGGTCAGCCCCAGCATTTT	TRBV2	many	TRBD1	TRBJ1-5
CASFSGTGGVLDEQYF	TGTGCCAGCTTTTCCGGGACAGGGGGCGTCCTGGACGAGCAGTACTTC	TRBV11-2	few	TRBD1	TRBJ2-7
CASSPRDRSYEQYF	TGTGCCAGCAGCCCCCGGGACAGATCCTACGAGCAGTACTTC	TRBV18	many	TRBD1	TRBJ2-7
CASSLRAGREKLFF	TGCGCCAGCAGCTTGAGGGCAGGGCGTGAAAAACTGTTTTTT	TRBV5-1	many	-	TRBJ1-4
CSVAGLAGRDEKLFF	TGCAGCGTCGCCGGACTAGCGGGCCGAGATGAAAAACTGTTTTTT	TRBV29-1	-	-	TRBJ1-4
CASTLQGLYGCTF	TGTGCCAGTACCTTACAGGGACTCTATGGCTGCACCTTC	TRBV19	few	-	TRBJ1-2
CASSQGQPLNGSPLHF	TGTGCCAGCTCACAGGGACAGCCGTTGAACGGATCACCCCTCCACTTT	TRBV9	few	TRBD1	TRBJ1-6
CASSYLFPSTEAFF	TGTGCCAGCAGTTACCTATTTCCCTCCACTGAAGCTTTCTTT	TRBV6-6	many	-	TRBJ1-1
CAGAWSDQETQYF	TGTGCCGGAGCCTGGAGCGATCAAGAGACCCAGTACTTC	TRBV2	many	-	TRBJ2-5
CSVIWAAYGYTF	TGCAGCGTTATTTGGGCAGCCTATGGCTACACCTTC	TRBV29-1	-	-	TRBJ1-2
CASSVGKGLTYEQYF	TGTGCCAGCAGCGTAGGAAAGGGGCTTACTTACGAGCAGTACTTC	TRBV9	few	-	TRBJ2-7
CASSVDSETASYGYTF	TGTGCCAGCAGCGTAGATTCAGAGACAGCATCCTATGGCTACACCTTC	TRBV9	many	-	TRBJ1-2
CSVERGREAFF	TGCAGCGTTGAAAGGGGACGTGAAGCTTTCTTT	TRBV29-1	-	-	TRBJ1-1